One sample yielded the 25 T cell receptor beta chains listed below, sequenced in a study of blood T cell repertoires in COVID-19 (dated by TCRdb to about 2020). Libraries were prepared through the immunoSEQ multiplex PCR assay. TCRdb took over this immuneACCESS table, retaining in-frame rearrangements with V and J assigned. Such tables are incomplete; in checked studies, under half of the missing clones stem from an unresolved V gene, and the remainder is unexplained. The sample data list approximately 350,000 clones, and about four fifths of these were observed just once. The top ten hold under 3% of the sample. The specimen was peripheral blood. These receptors were collected from a man aged 25-45 years with active or convalescent COVID-19.

This clone was detected a few times. The rearrangement uses TRBV28 and TRBJ1-6; D possibly corresponds to TRBD1 (6 bases). This CDR3 has 11 amino acids. Germline V CDR1 and CDR2: MDHEN, SYDVKM. Trimming shortened V by 10 bases and J by 7 bases, and 8 bases separated the two germline ends. CDR3 DNA: TGTGCCACGCAGGGGAATTCACCCCTCCACTTT. Translated, it gives CATQGNSPLHF.

The chain has TRBV4-3 and TRBJ2-2; 7 bases align to TRBD1. With 4 bases clipped from V and 3 bases from J, the junction kept 8 bases outside the gene matches. There are 16 residues in the CDR3. Germline values: CDR1 LGHNA, CDR2 YSLEER. For the CDR3, the DNA is TGCGCCAGCAGCCCCTCCCGGGACAGCTACACCGGGGAGCTGTTTTTT. Translation gives CASSPSRDSYTGELFF.

This clone came up a few times. The DNA of the CDR3 is TGTGCCAGCAGTCTAGGACAGCCCTTCTCTGGAAACACCATATATTTT. Translated: CASSLGQPFSGNTIYF. The chain carries TRBV27 and TRBJ1-3; tentative D call: TRBD1 (6 bases). CDR1 and CDR2 (germline): MNHEY, SMNVEV (reference sequence). V was shortened by 5 bases and J by 0 bases, with 14 bases between the two germline ends. The CDR3 is 16 amino acids.

The rearrangement links TRBV11-2 to TRBJ1-1; D ambiguous. The CDR3 consists of 13 residues. Trimming removed 5 bases from V and 6 bases from J, with 13 bases in between. CDR1 and CDR2 (germline): SGHAT, FQNNGV. CDR3 amino acids: CASSTRAGAEAFF. The CDR3 DNA follows: TGTGCCAGCAGCACGCGAGCCGGGGCTGAAGCTTTCTTT.

The genes are TRBV29-1 and TRBJ1-5; 12 nucleotides align to TRBD1. This CDR3 is built from 13 residues. Trimming removed 4 bases from V and 6 bases from J; junction bases left unmatched: 1. Germline V lookup: CDR1 SQVTM, CDR2 ANQGSEA. The chain's CDR3 is CSVGDRGLQPQHF. Here the CDR3 DNA reads TGCAGCGTTGGGGACAGGGGGCTTCAGCCCCAGCATTTT.

The chain employs TRBV10-3 and TRBJ2-5; TRBD2 aligns across 12 bases. After removal of 10 bases from V and 7 bases from J, the junction contained 10 bases not matched to a gene. The CDR3 sequence is 14 residues long. The germline V gene encodes CDR1 ENHRY and CDR2 SYGVKD. The CDR3 region has the DNA TGTGCCACCGGACTAGCGGGGCCCTCCGGGACCCAGTACTTC. Translating it yields CATGLAGPSGTQYF.

This rearrangement joins TRBV28 to TRBJ1-3; 7 nucleotides agree with TRBD1. Per germline, CDR1 MDHEN and CDR2 SYDVKM. V was clipped by 6 bases and J by 0 bases; unmatched bases: 8. The CDR3 covers 16 residues. CDR3 in amino acids: CASSLPQGDSGNTIYF. The CDR3 coding sequence is TGTGCCAGCAGCTTACCTCAGGGGGACTCTGGAAACACCATATATTTT.

The genes are TRBV14 and TRBJ2-7; D gene uncertain. Trimming cost V 4 bases and J 4 bases, with 5 bases left between them. Germline V lookup: CDR1 SGHDN, CDR2 FVKESK. The CDR3 extends over 11 amino acids. Written as DNA, the CDR3 is TGTGCCAGCAGCCCAGGATACGAGCAGTACTTC. Residues: CASSPGYEQYF.

The rearrangement uses TRBV18 and TRBJ2-3; TRBD2 matches at 14 bases. CDR3 length equals 18 residues. J lost 4 bases, V lost 0 bases, and 6 bases had no gene match. Germline V lookup: CDR1 KGHSH, CDR2 LQKENI. The CDR3 coding sequence is TGTGCCAGCTCACCACCGGCAGGGGGACTAGCGGGAGCAGATACGCAGTATTTT. Translating gives CASSPPAGGLAGADTQYF.

This chain links TRBV6-5 with TRBJ1-1; TRBD1 agrees at 9 bases. CDR3 size: 14 residues. The junction had 7 bases not matched to a gene; V was cut back by 6 bases and J by 5 bases. CDR1 is MNHEY, CDR2 SVGAGI, per germline. The DNA of the CDR3 is TGTGCCAGCAGGGACACAGGGGGCAGGACTGAAGCTTTCTTT. Encoded protein: CASRDTGGRTEAFF.

The rearrangement joins TRBV12-3 or TRBV12-4 to TRBJ2-7; D is uncertain. With 3 bases removed from V and 4 bases from J, the gap between germline ends came to 7 bases. This CDR3 has 12 residues. CDR3 in DNA: TGTGCCAGCAGTTTTCGCCAGTACGAGCAGTACTTC. This translates into CASSFRQYEQYF.

The chain recombines TRBV28 with TRBJ1-1, with a possible D match to TRBD1 (6 bases). Germline-derived CDR1 and CDR2 are MDHEN and SYDVKM. V was clipped by 5 bases and J by 1 base, with 14 bases between them. The CDR3 has 15 amino acids. The CDR3 is CASSPAGDPNTEAFF. The CDR3, as DNA: TGTGCCAGCAGTCCTGCAGGGGACCCGAACACTGAAGCTTTCTTT.

The chain links TRBV6-5 to TRBJ2-1; TRBD2 might be the D (5 bases). CDR1 is MNHEY and CDR2 is SVGAGI in the germline V gene. The germline V and J ends were trimmed by 4 bases and 8 bases, with 21 bases remaining between them. CDR3 length: 16 residues. This CDR3 reads CASSSLFAGEEDEQFF. The CDR3 DNA is TGTGCCAGCAGTTCCCTCTTTGCGGGCGAGGAGGATGAGCAGTTCTTC.

The rearrangement links TRBV3-1 (or the pseudogene TRBV3-2) to TRBJ1-5, with no clear D. The CDR3 contains 13 residues. V was trimmed by 1 base and J by 9 bases, leaving 10 bases between them. The germline V gene encodes CDR1 LGHDT and CDR2 YNNKEL (reference sequence). This CDR3 reads CASSQGAALPQHF. DNA of the CDR3: TGTGCCAGCAGCCAAGGAGCAGCGCTGCCCCAGCATTTT.

The sample holds one count of this clone. The genes are TRBV15 and TRBJ1-4; D is undetermined. The V and J ends lost 1 base and 16 bases respectively, with 16 bases between them. CDR3 length equals 13 residues. Germline V gene sequence: CDR1 LNHNV, CDR2 YYDKDF (reference sequence). CDR3 DNA: TGTGCCACCAGCAGAGGAAGAGGGCCAAGTAGGTTTTTT. Amino acids: CATSRGRGPSRFF.

CDR3: CASSFSRGNTEAFF. The DNA for the CDR3 is TGTGCCAGCAGCTTTTCCCGGGGGAACACTGAAGCTTTCTTT. J is TRBJ1-1 and V is TRBV7-9; D unclear. Trimming took 3 bases from V and 1 from J, leaving 9 bases between them. The CDR3 contains 14 residues. Looked up from germline, CDR1 is SEHNR and CDR2 is FQNEAQ (reference sequence).

The rearrangement links TRBV2 to TRBJ1-1; possibly TRBD1 for D (6 bases). Germline CDR1 and CDR2: SNHLY and FYNNEI. V lost 6 bases, J lost 4 bases, and 12 bases lay in between. There are 13 residues in the CDR3. The CDR3 DNA reads as TGTGCCAGCAGGGCACAGGGTGTCACTGAAGCTTTCTTT. This translates into CASRAQGVTEAFF.

Only one count was recorded for this clone. V and J are TRBV7-8 and TRBJ1-5; a possible D gene is TRBD1 (6 bases). This CDR3 contains 13 residues. Germline-derived CDR1 and CDR2 are SGHVS and FQNEAQ. The germline V and J ends were trimmed by 6 bases and 3 bases, with 9 bases remaining between them. CDR3 region: CASRYRANQPQHF. CDR3 sequence (DNA): TGTGCCAGCAGGTACAGGGCCAATCAGCCCCAGCATTTT.

The CDR3 DNA follows: TGTGCCAGCAGCTTCGGGACAGGGTACGAAAAACTGTTTTTT. Translation: CASSFGTGYEKLFF. The chain carries TRBV7-2 and TRBJ1-4, with TRBD1 matching over 9 bases. Germline CDR1 reads SGHTA; CDR2 reads FQGNSA. The CDR3 is made up of 14 amino acids. V lost 3 bases to trimming and J lost 8 bases; unmatched junction nucleotides: 4.

The chain recombines TRBV12-5 with TRBJ1-6; possibly TRBD1 for D (5 bases). Per the germline V gene, CDR1 is LGHNT and CDR2 is FRNRAP. V gave up 6 bases and J gave up 2 bases, with 17 bases separating them. The CDR3 is 17 amino acids. CDR3 protein: CASGHDMGGTYNSPLHF. CDR3 bases: TGTGCTAGTGGCCATGACATGGGGGGAACCTATAATTCACCCCTCCACTTT.

The chain recombines TRBV30 with TRBJ2-3, with 10 bases that match TRBD2. The length of the CDR3 is 13 residues. Germline lookup yields CDR1 GTSNPN and CDR2 SVGIG (reference sequence). The J segment lost 5 bases and the V segment lost 3 bases, leaving 2 bases of the junction unmatched. For the CDR3, the DNA is TGTGCCTGGAGGGGGACTAGCGTAGATACGCAGTATTTT. It translates to CAWRGTSVDTQYF.

The CDR3 DNA reads as TGTGCCAGCAGTTACGGCCAGATGAACTATGGCTACACCTTC. It encodes CASSYGQMNYGYTF. V gene TRBV6-5 combines with J gene TRBJ1-2; D gene unclear. Trimming stripped 2 bases from V and 2 bases from J, with 9 bases between. The germline CDR1 and CDR2 sequences are MNHEY and SVGAGI. This CDR3 comprises 14 residues.

The CDR3 reads CASSLEVRTSGHNEQFF. The CDR3 DNA is TGCGCCAGCAGCTTGGAGGTCCGGACTAGCGGTCACAATGAGCAGTTCTTC. The rearrangement links TRBV5-1 to TRBJ2-1; 10 bases fit TRBD2. The CDR3 runs 17 residues. V shed 0 bases, J shed 5 bases, and the junction held 8 bases outside the gene matches. From germline, CDR1 is SGHRS and CDR2 YFSETQ.

CDR3 sequence reads: CASSGRQGHTDTQYF. The CDR3 coding sequence is TGTGCCAGCAGCGGGAGACAGGGGCACACAGATACGCAGTATTTT. The V and J genes are TRBV7-8 and TRBJ2-3; 8 bases fit TRBD1. The CDR3 consists of 15 residues. The ends lost 5 bases at V and 2 bases at J; junction bases unmatched: 6. The germline V gene encodes CDR1 SGHVS and CDR2 FQNEAQ.

Only a few counts were recorded for this clone. The chain has TRBV6-2 or TRBV6-3 and TRBJ1-1, with no clear D. Deletions cut 2 bases from V and 6 bases from J, with 13 bases between. The CDR3 length is 14 residues. Per germline, CDR1 MNHEY and CDR2 SVGEGT. The CDR3 loop reads CASSYQQRRAEAFF. The CDR3 nucleotides read TGTGCCAGCAGTTACCAACAACGGAGGGCTGAAGCTTTCTTT.